These T cell receptor beta chains were read from a single sample in a study of CD8 T cells in ankylosing spondylitis. MiXCR was run by TCRdb on the 5' RACE reads, yielding one entry per CDR3 protein. In the table there are approximately 250,000 distinct CDR3 sequences, roughly 25% of which are singletons. Sequencing was done on a sample of blood, either unsorted or a sorted T cell fraction (not recorded which). The receptors were gathered from a male donor with ankylosing spondylitis or in good health (not recorded which). CDR3s include the opening cysteine and the closing phenylalanine or tryptophan. A D gene is named only where the DNA matches it firmly. Clone size, where shown, is once, few, many, or a class for clones that have expanded.

V: TRBV7-9; size: -; D: TRBD2; J: TRBJ2-2; CDR3: CASSSGLGTGELFF; DNA: TGTGCCAGCAGCTCGGGACTAGGCACCGGGGAGCTGTTTTTT
V: TRBV7-2; size: many; D: -; J: TRBJ2-2; CDR3: CASSSPNTGELFF; DNA: TGTGCCAGCAGCTCGCCCAACACCGGGGAGCTGTTTTTT
V: TRBV2; size: -; D: -; J: TRBJ2-3; CDR3: CASARRDTQYF; DNA: TGTGCCAGCGCGCGGCGAGATACGCAGTATTTT
V: TRBV20-1; size: many; D: -; J: TRBJ1-6; CDR3: CSASRGNNNSPLHF; DNA: TGCAGTGCCAGTCGGGGAAACAATAATTCACCCCTCCACTTT
V: TRBV5-4; size: -; D: TRBD1; J: TRBJ2-1; CDR3: CASSHRGTGNEQFF; DNA: TGTGCCAGCAGTCACCGAGGGACAGGGAATGAGCAGTTCTTC
V: TRBV5-6; size: -; D: -; J: TRBJ2-1; CDR3: CASSLVVEVASYNEQFF; DNA: TGTGCCAGCAGCTTGGTGGTTGAGGTCGCCTCCTACAATGAGCAGTTCTTC
V: TRBV29-1; size: many; D: -; J: TRBJ2-2; CDR3: CSVGDVGLNTGELFF; DNA: TGCAGCGTTGGTGATGTAGGCCTGAACACCGGGGAGCTGTTTTTT
V: TRBV20-1; size: many; D: -; J: TRBJ2-1; CDR3: CSARVALPRNEQFF; DNA: TGCAGTGCTAGAGTTGCACTTCCCAGGAATGAGCAGTTCTTC
V: TRBV12-3/TRBV12-4; size: few; D: -; J: TRBJ2-1; CDR3: CASSRTISYNEQFF; DNA: TGTGCCAGCAGCCGGACAATCTCCTACAATGAGCAGTTCTTC
V: TRBV9; size: many; D: -; J: TRBJ1-2; CDR3: CASSVGDGTFYGYTF; DNA: TGTGCCAGCAGCGTAGGGGACGGGACTTTCTATGGCTACACCTTC
V: TRBV24-1; size: many; D: -; J: TRBJ2-1; CDR3: CATSGMDGSDGQFF; DNA: TGTGCCACCAGTGGTATGGACGGCTCCGACGGGCAGTTCTTC
V: TRBV7-9; size: -; D: TRBD1; J: TRBJ2-5; CDR3: CASSLRTGGKETQYF; DNA: TGTGCCAGCAGCTTACGGACAGGGGGAAAAGAGACCCAGTACTTC
V: TRBV7-2; size: few; D: -; J: TRBJ1-5; CDR3: CASSPTPETYQPQHF; DNA: TGTGCCAGCAGCCCGACACCAGAGACCTATCAGCCCCAGCATTTT
V: TRBV12-3/TRBV12-4; size: few; D: TRBD1; J: TRBJ2-7; CDR3: CASSTADRENEQYF; DNA: TGTGCCAGCAGTACCGCGGACAGGGAAAACGAGCAGTACTTC
V: TRBV10-3; size: few; D: TRBD2; J: TRBJ2-1; CDR3: CALSGTSGEEQFF; DNA: TGTGCCTTATCCGGGACTAGCGGGGAGGAGCAGTTCTTC
V: TRBV12-3/TRBV12-4; size: few; D: TRBD1; J: TRBJ2-1; CDR3: CASRGDSVYNEQFF; DNA: TGTGCCAGCAGAGGGGACAGCGTCTACAATGAGCAGTTCTTC
V: TRBV7-2; size: many; D: TRBD1; J: TRBJ2-1; CDR3: CASSLTGQGGVF; DNA: TGTGCCAGCAGCTTAACAGGACAGGGGGGGGTCTTC
V: TRBV18; size: few; D: TRBD1; J: TRBJ1-6; CDR3: CASSPLGGQGSTSYNSPLHF; DNA: TGTGCCAGCTCACCGCTTGGGGGACAGGGGTCAACCTCCTATAATTCACCCCTCCACTTT
V: TRBV20-1; size: many; D: -; J: TRBJ2-3; CDR3: CSARGQVASADTQYF; DNA: TGCAGTGCTAGAGGGCAGGTAGCGTCAGCAGATACGCAGTATTTT
V: TRBV29-1; size: many; D: -; J: TRBJ2-5; CDR3: CSVDNGGETQYF; DNA: TGCAGCGTTGATAATGGGGGAGAGACCCAGTACTTC
V: TRBV29-1; size: few; D: TRBD2; J: TRBJ2-1; CDR3: CSVEELRGSRRGTYNEQFF; DNA: TGCAGCGTTGAAGAGTTGAGAGGGTCACGGCGGGGGACCTACAATGAGCAGTTCTTC
V: TRBV4-1; size: -; D: TRBD2; J: TRBJ2-1; CDR3: CASSQVGTSMENEQFF; DNA: TGCGCCAGCAGCCAAGTAGGGACTAGCATGGAGAATGAGCAGTTCTTC
V: TRBV6-1; size: -; D: TRBD2; J: TRBJ2-1; CDR3: CGSSGLAGARGEQFF; DNA: TGTGGCAGCTCAGGACTAGCGGGGGCAAGGGGTGAGCAGTTCTTC
V: TRBV2; size: many; D: -; J: TRBJ2-3; CDR3: CASRDLGSADTQYF; DNA: TGTGCCAGCAGGGACCTAGGATCCGCAGATACGCAGTATTTT
V: TRBV20-1; size: -; D: -; J: TRBJ2-3; CDR3: CSAPRGKPPFSTDTQYF; DNA: TGCAGTGCTCCCCGGGGGAAGCCGCCCTTTAGCACAGATACGCAGTATTTT
V: TRBV6-1; size: -; D: -; J: TRBJ1-6; CDR3: CATTDNYNSPLHF; DNA: TGTGCCACCACGGACAACTATAATTCACCCCTCCACTTT
V: TRBV12-3/TRBV12-4; size: many; D: -; J: TRBJ1-2; CDR3: CASSFGARGYTF; DNA: TGTGCCAGCAGTTTTGGGGCCAGGGGCTACACCTTC
V: TRBV12-3/TRBV12-4; size: few; D: TRBD2; J: TRBJ2-3; CDR3: CASSVGSGGRDTQYF; DNA: TGTGCCAGCAGTGTGGGTAGCGGGGGGCGGGATACGCAGTATTTT
V: TRBV6-2/TRBV6-3; size: once; D: -; J: TRBJ1-1; CDR3: CASIDPGRNTEAFF; DNA: TGTGCCAGCATCGACCCGGGACGGAATACTGAAGCTTTCTTT
V: TRBV20-1; size: -; D: TRBD1; J: TRBJ2-7; CDR3: CSARTGNEQYF; DNA: TGCAGTGCTAGGACAGGGAACGAGCAGTACTTC
V: TRBV10-2; size: few; D: -; J: TRBJ1-1; CDR3: CASSGAAEAFF; DNA: TGCGCCAGCAGTGGGGCAGCTGAAGCTTTCTTT
V: TRBV18; size: -; D: -; J: TRBJ2-6; CDR3: CASSPFDSPSGANVLTF; DNA: TGTGCCAGCTCTCCCTTCGACAGTCCCTCTGGGGCCAACGTCCTGACTTTC
V: TRBV10-3; size: -; D: -; J: TRBJ1-2; CDR3: CASPSGDNYGYTF; DNA: TGTGCCAGTCCCTCTGGAGACAACTATGGCTACACCTTC
V: TRBV20-1; size: -; D: TRBD1; J: TRBJ2-4; CDR3: CSASGTGFGAKNIQYF; DNA: TGCAGTGCTAGCGGGACAGGGTTTGGGGCCAAAAACATTCAGTACTTC
V: TRBV5-1; size: many; D: -; J: TRBJ1-1; CDR3: CASSHGATHEAFF; DNA: TGCGCCAGCAGCCATGGGGCCACCCACGAAGCTTTCTTT
V: TRBV19; size: many; D: -; J: TRBJ2-7; CDR3: CASVPGRGPYEQYF; DNA: TGTGCCAGTGTTCCGGGGCGCGGCCCCTACGAGCAGTACTTC
V: TRBV29-1; size: many; D: TRBD1; J: TRBJ2-7; CDR3: CSTETGDEQYF; DNA: TGCAGCACAGAAACAGGGGACGAGCAGTACTTC
V: TRBV29-1; size: few; D: TRBD2; J: TRBJ2-2; CDR3: CSAWRGGRNTGELFF; DNA: TGCAGCGCCTGGCGGGGGGGCCGAAACACCGGGGAGCTGTTTTTT
V: TRBV11-2; size: few; D: TRBD2; J: TRBJ2-1; CDR3: CASSLWMGLAGALYNEQFF; DNA: TGTGCCAGCAGCTTATGGATGGGGCTAGCGGGGGCTTTATACAATGAGCAGTTCTTC
V: TRBV28; size: many; D: -; J: TRBJ2-5; CDR3: CASSPPWGPTQYF; DNA: TGTGCCAGCAGTCCCCCCTGGGGACCCACCCAGTACTTC
V: TRBV25-1; size: many; D: TRBD1; J: TRBJ1-1; CDR3: CASSRQGEAFF; DNA: TGTGCCAGCAGTCGACAGGGAGAAGCTTTCTTT
V: TRBV27; size: -; D: -; J: TRBJ2-7; CDR3: CASSPGPRLEQYF; DNA: TGTGCCAGCAGTCCGGGACCCAGGCTCGAGCAGTACTTC
V: TRBV20-1; size: -; D: TRBD1; J: TRBJ2-4; CDR3: CSAGLRQGEKNIQYF; DNA: TGCAGTGCGGGGCTGCGGCAGGGGGAGAAAAACATTCAGTACTTC
V: TRBV20-1; size: -; D: TRBD2; J: TRBJ2-5; CDR3: CSARDLSGGYETQYF; DNA: TGCAGTGCTAGAGATCTTAGCGGGGGGTATGAGACCCAGTACTTC
V: TRBV6-1; size: -; D: -; J: TRBJ1-2; CDR3: CASSQGLPGYGYTF; DNA: TGTGCCAGCAGTCAAGGGCTACCTGGCTATGGCTACACCTTC
V: TRBV20-1; size: many; D: -; J: TRBJ2-5; CDR3: CSAKGRRETQYF; DNA: TGCAGTGCTAAGGGTAGACGAGAGACCCAGTACTTC
V: TRBV20-1; size: many; D: TRBD2; J: TRBJ2-5; CDR3: CSARRGADWETQYF; DNA: TGCAGTGCTAGGCGGGGGGCCGACTGGGAGACCCAGTACTTC
V: TRBV27; size: few; D: -; J: TRBJ2-5; CDR3: CARSLVKGGGRQETQYF; DNA: TGTGCCAGAAGTTTGGTGAAAGGCGGGGGCCGACAAGAGACCCAGTACTTC
V: TRBV20-1; size: -; D: TRBD2; J: TRBJ2-1; CDR3: CSASGGKTYNEQFF; DNA: TGCAGTGCTTCGGGGGGGAAAACCTACAATGAGCAGTTCTTC
V: TRBV20-1; size: many; D: -; J: TRBJ2-1; CDR3: CSASGKQAYLPNEQFF; DNA: TGCAGTGCTAGCGGCAAACAGGCCTACCTCCCAAATGAGCAGTTCTTC
V: TRBV20-1; size: many; D: -; J: TRBJ1-1; CDR3: CSARGQDTEAFF; DNA: TGCAGTGCTAGAGGACAAGACACTGAAGCTTTCTTT
V: TRBV10-1; size: few; D: TRBD1; J: TRBJ2-7; CDR3: CATSSGTGGSGTYEQYF; DNA: TGCGCCACCTCCTCCGGGACAGGGGGCAGCGGGACCTACGAGCAGTACTTC
V: TRBV29-1; size: -; D: -; J: TRBJ1-1; CDR3: CSVNRKGTEAFF; DNA: TGCAGCGTTAATAGGAAGGGCACTGAAGCTTTCTTT
V: TRBV20-1; size: -; D: -; J: TRBJ2-5; CDR3: CSATSWGLAAPGETQYF; DNA: TGCAGTGCTACCTCCTGGGGGCTAGCCGCCCCAGGGGAGACCCAGTACTTC
V: TRBV20-1; size: many; D: TRBD2; J: TRBJ2-5; CDR3: CSAIRTSGQGAQYF; DNA: TGCAGTGCTATCCGGACTAGCGGGCAAGGCGCCCAGTACTTC
V: TRBV6-5; size: many; D: -; J: TRBJ2-5; CDR3: CASSYSSGLGETQYF; DNA: TGTGCCAGCAGTTACTCGTCAGGGTTGGGGGAGACCCAGTACTTC
V: TRBV2; size: once; D: -; J: TRBJ2-6; CDR3: CASRGGRNSGANVLTF; DNA: TGTGCCAGCAGAGGGGGGCGAAACTCTGGGGCCAACGTCCTGACTTTC
V: TRBV20-1; size: few; D: TRBD2; J: TRBJ2-1; CDR3: CSAPAGVNSYNEQFF; DNA: TGCAGTGCCCCAGCGGGGGTTAACTCCTACAATGAGCAGTTCTTC
V: TRBV4-1; size: -; D: -; J: TRBJ2-1; CDR3: CASSQDPRALRADEQFF; DNA: TGCGCCAGCAGCCAAGATCCCAGGGCTCTTCGGGCCGATGAGCAGTTCTTC